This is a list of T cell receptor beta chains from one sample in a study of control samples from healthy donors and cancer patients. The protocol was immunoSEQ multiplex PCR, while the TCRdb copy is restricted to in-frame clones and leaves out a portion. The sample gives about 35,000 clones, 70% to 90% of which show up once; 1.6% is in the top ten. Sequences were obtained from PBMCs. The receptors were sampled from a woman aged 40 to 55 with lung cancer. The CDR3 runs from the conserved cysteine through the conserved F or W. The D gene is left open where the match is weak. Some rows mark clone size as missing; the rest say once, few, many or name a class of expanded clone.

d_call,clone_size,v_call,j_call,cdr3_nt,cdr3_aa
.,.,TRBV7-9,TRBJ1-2,TGTGCCAGCAGCTCGAACGTTCTTCTTGGCTACACCTTC,CASSSNVLLGYTF
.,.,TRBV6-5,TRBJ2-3,TGTGCCAGCAACCCACAGAGCACAGATACGCAGTATTTT,CASNPQSTDTQYF
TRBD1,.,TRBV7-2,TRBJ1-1,TGTGCCAGCAGCTCGCAGGGGGGCTACACTGAAGCTTTCTTT,CASSSQGGYTEAFF
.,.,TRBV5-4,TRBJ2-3,TGTGCCAGCAGCCCTGGGGGGGGCAGCCCGCGAGATACGCAGTATTTT,CASSPGGGSPRDTQYF
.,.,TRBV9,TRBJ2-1,TGTGCCAGCAACCGCATTCTGGGGGACAATGAGCAGTTCTTC,CASNRILGDNEQFF
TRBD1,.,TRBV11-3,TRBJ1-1,TGTGCCAGCAGCCCCGACAGGGGGCTATTCACTGAAGCTTTCTTT,CASSPDRGLFTEAFF
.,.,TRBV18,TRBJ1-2,TGTGCCAGCTCCGACGGGTCGGAAGGCTACACCTTC,CASSDGSEGYTF
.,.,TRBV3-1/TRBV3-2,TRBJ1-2,TGTGCCAGCAGCCCCGGACAGTTAATTTCATCTGGCTACACCTTC,CASSPGQLISSGYTF
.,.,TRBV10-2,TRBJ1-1,TGCGCCAGCAGCTTTACAGGGCGGGCGGACACTGAAGCTTTCTTT,CASSFTGRADTEAFF
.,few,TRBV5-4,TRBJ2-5,TGTGCCAGCAGCCAATACCGGGACGGGGAAGAGACCCAGTACTTC,CASSQYRDGEETQYF
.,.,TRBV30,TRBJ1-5,TGTGCCTGGAGTCAGGGAAATCAGCCCCAGCATTTT,CAWSQGNQPQHF
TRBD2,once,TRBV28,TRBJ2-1,TGTGCCAGCAGTCTACTCGGGGGGGATGAGCAGTTCTTC,CASSLLGGDEQFF
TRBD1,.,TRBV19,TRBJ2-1,TGTGCCAGTAGTATTAGGACAGGGGGATACAATGAGCAGTTCTTC,CASSIRTGGYNEQFF
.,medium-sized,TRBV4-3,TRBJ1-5,TGCGCCAGCAGCCAACGATGGGACCAGCCCCAGCATTTT,CASSQRWDQPQHF
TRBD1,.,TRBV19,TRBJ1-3,TGTGCCAGCGACGACAGGGGCTCTGGAAACACCATATATTTT,CASDDRGSGNTIYF
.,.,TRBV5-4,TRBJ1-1,TGTGCCAGCAGCTTGGACGTCATGAACACTGAAGCTTTCTTT,CASSLDVMNTEAFF
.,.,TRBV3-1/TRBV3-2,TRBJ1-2,TGTGCCAGCAGCTCGACTCGGGAAAATGGCTACACCTTC,CASSSTRENGYTF
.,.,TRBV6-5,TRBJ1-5,TGTGCCAGCAGGACGACAGGTTGGGGCAATCAGCCCCAGCATTTT,CASRTTGWGNQPQHF
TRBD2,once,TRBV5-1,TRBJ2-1,TGCGCCGGATCGACGGGGGGCTCCTACAATGAGCAGTTCTTC,CAGSTGGSYNEQFF
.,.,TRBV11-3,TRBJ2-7,TGTGCCAGCAGCTTAGATGGGCTGGACCGACTAACCGACGAGCAGTACTTC,CASSLDGLDRLTDEQYF
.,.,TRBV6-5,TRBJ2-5,TGTGCCACCGGAGGGGAGGAGATCCAAGAGACCCAGTACTTC,CATGGEEIQETQYF
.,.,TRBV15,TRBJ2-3,TGTGCCACCAGCAGAGCTGGGGGGAATACGCAGTATTTT,CATSRAGGNTQYF
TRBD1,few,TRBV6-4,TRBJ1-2,TGTGCCAGCAGTCAGACGCAGGGGGCGACTGGCTACACCTTC,CASSQTQGATGYTF
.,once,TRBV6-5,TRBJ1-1,TGTGCTGGAAGGACGGTGAACACTGAAGCTTTCTTT,CAGRTVNTEAFF
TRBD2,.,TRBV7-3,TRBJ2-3,TGTGCCAGCAGTCTTAGCGGGGGGGCTCAGTATACGCAGTATTTT,CASSLSGGAQYTQYF
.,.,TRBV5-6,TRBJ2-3,TGTGCCAGCAGCACTAGCTGGGGCACAGATACGCAGTATTTT,CASSTSWGTDTQYF
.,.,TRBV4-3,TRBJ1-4,TGCGCCAGCAGCCAGCGGGGGCGGGTTGCAACTAATGAAAAACTGTTTTTT,CASSQRGRVATNEKLFF
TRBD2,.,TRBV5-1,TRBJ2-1,TGCGCCAGCAGCTCAACAGGACTAGCGGGGCTCAATGAGCAGTTCTTC,CASSSTGLAGLNEQFF
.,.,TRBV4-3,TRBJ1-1,TGCGCCAGCAGCCAAGATAGGAGTACTGAAGCTTTCTTT,CASSQDRSTEAFF
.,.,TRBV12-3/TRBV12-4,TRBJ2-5,TGTGCCAGCACCCTCAGAGAGACCCAGTACTTC,CASTLRETQYF
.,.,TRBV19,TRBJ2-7,TGTGCCAGTAGTATAGGCGAACTTGGGTCTTACGAGCAGTACTTC,CASSIGELGSYEQYF
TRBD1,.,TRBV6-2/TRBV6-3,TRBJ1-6,TGTGCCAGCAGTTACTCTCGGGACAGGGGGCCGGATTCACCCCTCCACTTT,CASSYSRDRGPDSPLHF
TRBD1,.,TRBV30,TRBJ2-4,TGTGCCTGGAGAAGACAGGGCCCAAACATTCAGTACTTC,CAWRRQGPNIQYF
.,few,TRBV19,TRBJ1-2,TGTGCCAGTACCAAGGAACCCCAAGGAAACTATGGCTACACCTTC,CASTKEPQGNYGYTF
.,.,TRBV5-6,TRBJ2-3,TGTGCCAGCAGCTTGGAGGATGAGGGAGGTGATACGCAGTATTTT,CASSLEDEGGDTQYF
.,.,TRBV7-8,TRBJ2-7,TGTGCCAGCAGCCCTCAGGGGCCCTACGAGCAGTACTTC,CASSPQGPYEQYF
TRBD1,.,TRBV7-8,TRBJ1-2,TGTGCCAGCAGCTCCGGGACAGGGGATGGCTACACCTTC,CASSSGTGDGYTF
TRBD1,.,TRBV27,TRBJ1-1,TGTGCCAGCAGTGCCCAGGGGGAGACTGAAGCTTTCTTT,CASSAQGETEAFF
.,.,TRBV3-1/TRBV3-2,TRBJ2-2,TGTGCCAGCAGCTCGGCGGGACACACCGGGGAGCTGTTTTTT,CASSSAGHTGELFF
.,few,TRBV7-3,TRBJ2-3,TGTGCCAGCAGCTTAGGGGCGGATACGCAGTATTTT,CASSLGADTQYF